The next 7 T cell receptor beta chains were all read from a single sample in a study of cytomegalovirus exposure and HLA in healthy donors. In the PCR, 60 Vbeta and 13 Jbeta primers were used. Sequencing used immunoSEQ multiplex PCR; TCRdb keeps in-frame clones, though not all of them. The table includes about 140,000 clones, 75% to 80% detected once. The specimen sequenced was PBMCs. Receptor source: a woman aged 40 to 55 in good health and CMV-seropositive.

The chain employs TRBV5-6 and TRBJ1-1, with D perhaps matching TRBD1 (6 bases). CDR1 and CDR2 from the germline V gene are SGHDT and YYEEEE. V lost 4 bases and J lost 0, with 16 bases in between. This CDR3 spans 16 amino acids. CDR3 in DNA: TGTGCCAGCAGCGTGGGGGTGGGGGCTTTGAACACTGAAGCTTTCTTT. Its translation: CASSVGVGALNTEAFF.

The CDR3 nucleotides read TGTGCCAGCTCACCGGGACAGGGTTCCTACAATGAGCAGTTCTTC. It translates to CASSPGQGSYNEQFF. The chain combines TRBV18 with TRBJ2-1; TRBD1 aligns across 9 bases. V trimming: 3 bases; J trimming: 1 base; junction bases outside the gene matches: 1. Germline V gene data show CDR1 as KGHSH and CDR2 as LQKENI. The CDR3 extends over 15 amino acids.

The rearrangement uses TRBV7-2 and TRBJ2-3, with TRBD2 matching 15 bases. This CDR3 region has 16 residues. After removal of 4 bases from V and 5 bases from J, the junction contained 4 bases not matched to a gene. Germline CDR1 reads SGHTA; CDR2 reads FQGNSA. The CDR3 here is CASSSGTSGRKDTQYF. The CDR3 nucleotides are TGTGCCAGCAGCTCAGGGACTAGCGGGAGGAAAGATACGCAGTATTTT.

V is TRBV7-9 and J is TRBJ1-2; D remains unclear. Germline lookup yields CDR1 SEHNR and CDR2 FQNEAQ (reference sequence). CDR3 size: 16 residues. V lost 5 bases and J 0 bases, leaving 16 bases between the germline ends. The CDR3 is CASSTLRSPTNYGYTF. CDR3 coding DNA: TGTGCCAGCAGCACCCTGAGGTCTCCCACTAACTATGGCTACACCTTC. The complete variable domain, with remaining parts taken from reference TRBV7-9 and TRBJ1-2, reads DTGVSQNPRHKITKRGQNVTFRCDPISEHNRLYWYRQTLGQGPEFLTYFQNEAQLEKSRLLSDRFSAERPKGSFSTLEIQRTEQGDSAMYLCASSTLRSPTNYGYTFGSGTRLTVV.

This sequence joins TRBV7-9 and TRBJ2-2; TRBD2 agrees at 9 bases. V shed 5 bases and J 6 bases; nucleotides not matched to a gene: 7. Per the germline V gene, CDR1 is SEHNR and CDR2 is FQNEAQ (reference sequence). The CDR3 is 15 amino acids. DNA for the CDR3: TGTGCCAGCAGCGAGGGAACTAGCGGGCCCGGGGAGCTGTTTTTT. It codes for CASSEGTSGPGELFF.

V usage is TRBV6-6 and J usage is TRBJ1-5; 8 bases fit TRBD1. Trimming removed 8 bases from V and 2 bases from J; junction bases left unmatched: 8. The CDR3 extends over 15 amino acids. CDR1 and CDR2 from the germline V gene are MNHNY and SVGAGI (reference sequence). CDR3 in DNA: TGTGCCAGCTCGGCCCCGGACAGGGGCAATCAGCCCCAGCATTTT. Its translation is CASSAPDRGNQPQHF.

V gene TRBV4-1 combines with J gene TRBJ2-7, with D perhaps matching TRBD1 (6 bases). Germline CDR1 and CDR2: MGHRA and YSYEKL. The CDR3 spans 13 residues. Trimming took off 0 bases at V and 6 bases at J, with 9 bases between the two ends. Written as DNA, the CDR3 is TGCGCCAGCAGCCAAGATCAGGGGCGCGAGCAGTACTTC. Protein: CASSQDQGREQYF.